This paragraph reports one T cell receptor beta chain. Its antigen is not known. This specimen comes from a study of OX40 agonist ivuxolimab in advanced cancers. About the study: Patients enrolled in dose escalation were diagnosed with hepatocellular carcinoma, melanoma, renal cell or head and neck cancer. General observations from the study: Relative to CD4+, CD8+ T cells held more expanded clones on average.

Sampling times: baseline, cycle 4 day 1, cycle 7 day 1. There are 15 residues in the CDR3. CDR1 and CDR2 from the germline V gene are MNHEY and SMNVEV (reference sequence). Losses at the gene ends were 4 bases for V and 0 bases for J; bases not matched to a gene: 3. Profiling relied on immunoSEQ multiplex PCR, and the TCRdb table lists in-frame clones only, not all of them. The table includes some 66,000 clones, over 70% detected once. The genes are TRBV27 and TRBJ1-5; the match to TRBD1 covers 7 bases. The starting material was CD4+ or CD8+ T cells sorted from blood, obtained in a trial of the OX40 agonist ivuxolimab. This receptor was obtained from an adult with an advanced solid tumor such as melanoma, head and neck, liver or kidney cancer. The CDR3 sequence is CASSYRGTSNQPQHF. The CDR3 coding sequence is TGTGCCAGCAGTTACAGGGGAACTAGCAATCAGCCCCAGCATTTT.